The clone carrying this TCR beta chain has only a few counts. No antigen is known for it. The sample comes from a study of Tregs in tolerant kidney transplant recipients. Study-level results: Biological reproducibility was not directly addressed in this study. Validation in larger populations is needed because few patients were studied. Expanding Tregs on activated donor B cells appeared to best identify donor-specific TCRbeta clones.

Germline lookup yields CDR1 MDHEN and CDR2 SYDVKM. CDR3 length: 13 residues. V was trimmed by 5 bases and J by 8 bases, leaving 15 bases between them. Here immunoSEQ multiplex PCR was the method, and the copy in TCRdb shows in-frame clones only, minus some. Here the sample spans tens of thousands of clones, less than 90% being singletons. Unstimulated regulatory T cells (CD4+CD25+CD127-), CD4+CD25- non-regulatory cells, CD4 and CD8 cells were FACS-sorted from thawed PBMCs. The chain is built from TRBV28 and TRBJ1-1; a weak D match, TRBD1 (5 bases). The sequence was obtained from a human donor in good health. Sequenced: CD4+ T cells from blood. CDR3 sequence reads: CASSPQGRDEAFF. The CDR3 DNA sequence: TGTGCCAGCAGTCCCCAGGGACGGGACGAAGCTTTCTTT.